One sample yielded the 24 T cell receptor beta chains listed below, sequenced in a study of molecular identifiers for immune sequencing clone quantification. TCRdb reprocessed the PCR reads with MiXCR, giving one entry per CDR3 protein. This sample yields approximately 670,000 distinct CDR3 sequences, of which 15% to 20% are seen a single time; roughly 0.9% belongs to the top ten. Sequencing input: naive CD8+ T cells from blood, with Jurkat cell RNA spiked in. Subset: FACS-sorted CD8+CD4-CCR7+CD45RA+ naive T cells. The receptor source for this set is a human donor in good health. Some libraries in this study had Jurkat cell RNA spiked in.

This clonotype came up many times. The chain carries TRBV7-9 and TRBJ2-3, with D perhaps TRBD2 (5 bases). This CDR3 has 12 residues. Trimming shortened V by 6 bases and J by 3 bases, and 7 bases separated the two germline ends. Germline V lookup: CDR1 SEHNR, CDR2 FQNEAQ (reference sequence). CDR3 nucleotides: TGTGCCAGCAGTAGGAGGACAGATACGCAGTATTTT. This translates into CASSRRTDTQYF.

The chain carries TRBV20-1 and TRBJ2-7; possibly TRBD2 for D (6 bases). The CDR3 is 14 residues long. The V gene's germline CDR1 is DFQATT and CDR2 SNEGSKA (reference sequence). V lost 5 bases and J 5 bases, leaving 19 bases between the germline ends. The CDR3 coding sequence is TGCAGTGCTTCCCAGGACTATTTTGGTAACGAGCAGTACTTC. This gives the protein CSASQDYFGNEQYF.

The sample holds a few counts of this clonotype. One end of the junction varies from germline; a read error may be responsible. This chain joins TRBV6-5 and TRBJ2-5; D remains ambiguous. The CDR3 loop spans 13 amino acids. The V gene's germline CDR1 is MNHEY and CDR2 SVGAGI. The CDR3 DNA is TGTGCCAGCGGTTACCGGAGTCAAGAGACCCAGTACTTC. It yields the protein CASGYRSQETQYF.

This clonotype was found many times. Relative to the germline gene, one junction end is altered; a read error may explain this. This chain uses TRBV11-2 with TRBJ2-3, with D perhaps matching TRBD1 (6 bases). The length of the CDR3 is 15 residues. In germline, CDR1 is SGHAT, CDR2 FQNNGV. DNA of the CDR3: TGTGCCAGCAGTTTAGGGGGTTCTAGCACAGATACGCAGTATTTT. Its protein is CASSLGGSSTDTQYF.

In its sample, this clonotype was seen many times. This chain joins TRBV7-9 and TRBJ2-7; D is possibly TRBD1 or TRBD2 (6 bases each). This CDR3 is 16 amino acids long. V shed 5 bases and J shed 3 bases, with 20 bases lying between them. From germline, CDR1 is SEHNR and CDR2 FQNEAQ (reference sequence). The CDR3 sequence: CASSPSWGAGVYEQYF. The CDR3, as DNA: TGTGCCAGCAGCCCCTCTTGGGGGGCCGGGGTCTACGAGCAGTACTTC. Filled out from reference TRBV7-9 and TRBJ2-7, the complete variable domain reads DTGVSQNPRHKITKRGQNVTFRCDPISEHNRLYWYRQTLGQGPEFLTYFQNEAQLEKSRLLSDRFSAERPKGSFSTLEIQRTEQGDSAMYLCASSPSWGAGVYEQYFGPGTRLTVT.

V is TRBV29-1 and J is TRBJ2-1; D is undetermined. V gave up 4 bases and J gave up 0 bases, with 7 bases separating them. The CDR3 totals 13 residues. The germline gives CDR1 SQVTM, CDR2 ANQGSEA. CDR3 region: CSVGPSSYNEQFF. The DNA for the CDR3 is TGCAGCGTTGGACCCAGCTCCTACAATGAGCAGTTCTTC.

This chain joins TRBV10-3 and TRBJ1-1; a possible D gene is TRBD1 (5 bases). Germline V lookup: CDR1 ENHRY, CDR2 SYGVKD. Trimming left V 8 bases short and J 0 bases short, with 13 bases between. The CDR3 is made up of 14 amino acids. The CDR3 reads CAIGGTPLNTEAFF. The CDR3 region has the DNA TGTGCCATCGGCGGGACCCCCCTGAACACTGAAGCTTTCTTT.

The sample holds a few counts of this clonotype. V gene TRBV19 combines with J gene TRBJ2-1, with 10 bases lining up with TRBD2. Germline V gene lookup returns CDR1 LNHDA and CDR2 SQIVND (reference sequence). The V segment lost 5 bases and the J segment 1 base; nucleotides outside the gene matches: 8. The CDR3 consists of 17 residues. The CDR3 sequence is CASSWTGSGGSYNEQFF. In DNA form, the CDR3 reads TGTGCCAGTAGTTGGACAGGTAGCGGGGGGTCCTACAATGAGCAGTTCTTC.

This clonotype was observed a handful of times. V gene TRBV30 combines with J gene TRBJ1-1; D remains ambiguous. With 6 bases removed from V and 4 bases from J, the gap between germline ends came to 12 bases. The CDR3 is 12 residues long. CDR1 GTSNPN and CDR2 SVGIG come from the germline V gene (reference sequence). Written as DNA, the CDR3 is TGTGCCTGTAGCCCGTGGGGCACTGAAGCTTTCTTT. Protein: CACSPWGTEAFF. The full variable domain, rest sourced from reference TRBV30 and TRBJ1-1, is SQTIHQWPATLVQPVGSPLSLECTVEGTSNPNLYWYRQAAGRGLQLLFYSVGIGQISSEVPQNLSASRPQDRQFILSSKKLLLSDSGFYLCACSPWGTEAFFGQGTRLTVV.

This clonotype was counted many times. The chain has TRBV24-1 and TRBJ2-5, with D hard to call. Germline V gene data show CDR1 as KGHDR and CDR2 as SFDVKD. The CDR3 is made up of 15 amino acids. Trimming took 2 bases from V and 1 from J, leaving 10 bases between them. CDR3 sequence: CATSDSGDPQETQYF. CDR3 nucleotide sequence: TGTGCCACCAGTGATTCCGGCGACCCCCAAGAGACCCAGTACTTC.

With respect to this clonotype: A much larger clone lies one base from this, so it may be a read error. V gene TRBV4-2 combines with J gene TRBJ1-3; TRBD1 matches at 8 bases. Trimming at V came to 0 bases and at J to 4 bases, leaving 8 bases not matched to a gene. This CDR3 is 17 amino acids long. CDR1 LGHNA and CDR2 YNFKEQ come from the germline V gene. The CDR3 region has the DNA TGTGCCAGCAGCCAAGATCAGGGGGCTATGATGGGAAACACCATATATTTT. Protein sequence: CASSQDQGAMMGNTIYF.

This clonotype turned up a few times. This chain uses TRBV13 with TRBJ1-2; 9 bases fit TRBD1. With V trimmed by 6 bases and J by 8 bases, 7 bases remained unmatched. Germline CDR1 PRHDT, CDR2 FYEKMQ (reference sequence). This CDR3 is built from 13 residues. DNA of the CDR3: TGTGCCAGCAGACTACAGGGGGCGCGGGGCTACACCTTC. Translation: CASRLQGARGYTF. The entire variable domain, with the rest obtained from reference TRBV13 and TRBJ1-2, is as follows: AAGVIQSPRHLIKEKRETATLKCYPIPRHDTVYWYQQGPGQDPQFLISFYEKMQSDKGSIPDRFSAQQFSDYHSELNMSSLELGDSALYFCASRLQGARGYTFGSGTRLTVV.

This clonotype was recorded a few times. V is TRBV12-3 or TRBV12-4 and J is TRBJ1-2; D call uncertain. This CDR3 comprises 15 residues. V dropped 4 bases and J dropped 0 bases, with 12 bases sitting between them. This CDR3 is CASSSPLTTNYGYTF. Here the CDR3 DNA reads TGTGCCAGCAGTTCCCCCTTGACAACTAACTATGGCTACACCTTC.

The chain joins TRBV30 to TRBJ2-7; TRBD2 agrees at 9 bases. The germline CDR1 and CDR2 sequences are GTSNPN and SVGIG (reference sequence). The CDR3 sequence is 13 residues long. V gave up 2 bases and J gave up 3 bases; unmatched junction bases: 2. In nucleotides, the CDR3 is TGTGCCTGGAGTCCTAGCGGGAACTACGAGCAGTACTTC. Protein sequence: CAWSPSGNYEQYF.

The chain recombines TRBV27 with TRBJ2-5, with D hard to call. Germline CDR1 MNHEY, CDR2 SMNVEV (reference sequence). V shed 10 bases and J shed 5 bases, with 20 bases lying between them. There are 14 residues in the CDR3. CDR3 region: CATQPIASVETQYF. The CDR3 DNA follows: TGTGCCACCCAACCCATTGCAAGTGTTGAGACCCAGTACTTC.

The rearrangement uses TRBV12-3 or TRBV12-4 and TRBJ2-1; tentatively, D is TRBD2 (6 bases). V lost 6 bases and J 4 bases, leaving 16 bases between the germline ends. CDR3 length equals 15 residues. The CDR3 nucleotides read TGTGCCAGCAGAAGATCAGGGAGGCTATACAATGAGCAGTTCTTC. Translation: CASRRSGRLYNEQFF.

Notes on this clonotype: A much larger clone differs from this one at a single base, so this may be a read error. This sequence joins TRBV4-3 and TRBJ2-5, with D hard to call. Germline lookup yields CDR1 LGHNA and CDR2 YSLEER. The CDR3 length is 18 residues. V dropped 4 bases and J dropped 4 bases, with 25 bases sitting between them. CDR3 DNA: TGCGCCAGCAGCCTCACCTCTGGCGCGTCCAAGAAGAGAGAGACCCAGTACTTC. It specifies CASSLTSGASKKRETQYF.

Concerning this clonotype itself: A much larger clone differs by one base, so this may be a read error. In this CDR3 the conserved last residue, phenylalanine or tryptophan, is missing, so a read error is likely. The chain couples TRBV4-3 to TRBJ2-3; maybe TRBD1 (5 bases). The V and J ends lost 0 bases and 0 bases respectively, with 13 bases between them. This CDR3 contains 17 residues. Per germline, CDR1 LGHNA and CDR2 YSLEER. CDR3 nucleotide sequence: TGCGCCAGCAGCCAAGAAGACAGTTCATCTAGCACAGATACGCAGTATCTT. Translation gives CASSQEDSSSSTDTQYL.

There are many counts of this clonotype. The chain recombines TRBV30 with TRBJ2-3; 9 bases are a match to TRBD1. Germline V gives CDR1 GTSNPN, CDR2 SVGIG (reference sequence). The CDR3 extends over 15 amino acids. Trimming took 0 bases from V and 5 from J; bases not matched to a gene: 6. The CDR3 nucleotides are TGTGCCTGGAGTGTCGGGACAGGGATTGGAGATACGCAGTATTTT. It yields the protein CAWSVGTGIGDTQYF. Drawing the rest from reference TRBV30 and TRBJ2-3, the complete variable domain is SQTIHQWPATLVQPVGSPLSLECTVEGTSNPNLYWYRQAAGRGLQLLFYSVGIGQISSEVPQNLSASRPQDRQFILSSKKLLLSDSGFYLCAWSVGTGIGDTQYFGPGTRLTVL.

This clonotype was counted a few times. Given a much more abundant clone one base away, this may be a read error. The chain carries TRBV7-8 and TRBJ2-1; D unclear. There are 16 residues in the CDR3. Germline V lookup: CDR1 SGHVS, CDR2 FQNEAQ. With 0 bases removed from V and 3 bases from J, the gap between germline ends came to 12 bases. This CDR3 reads CASSLAPGYSYNEQFF. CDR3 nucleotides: TGTGCCAGCAGCTTAGCGCCAGGTTACAGCTACAATGAGCAGTTCTTC.

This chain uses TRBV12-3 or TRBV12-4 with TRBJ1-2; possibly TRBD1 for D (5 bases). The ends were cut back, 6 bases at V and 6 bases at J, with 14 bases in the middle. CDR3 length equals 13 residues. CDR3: CASSLTRGHGYTF. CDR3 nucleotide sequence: TGTGCCAGCAGCCTCACACGGGGCCATGGCTACACCTTC.

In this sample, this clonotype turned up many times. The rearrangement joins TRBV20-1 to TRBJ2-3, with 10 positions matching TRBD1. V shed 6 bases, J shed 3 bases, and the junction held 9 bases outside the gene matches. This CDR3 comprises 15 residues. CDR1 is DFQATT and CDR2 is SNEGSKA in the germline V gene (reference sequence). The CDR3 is CSATRQGATTDTQYF. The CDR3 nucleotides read TGCAGTGCGACCCGACAGGGGGCGACTACAGATACGCAGTATTTT.

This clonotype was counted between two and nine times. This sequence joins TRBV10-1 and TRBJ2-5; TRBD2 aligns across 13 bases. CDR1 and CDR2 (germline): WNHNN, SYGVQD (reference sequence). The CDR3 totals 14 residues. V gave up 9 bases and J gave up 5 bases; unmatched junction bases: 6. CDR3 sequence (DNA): TGCGCCAGTCGGACTAGCGGGAGTCGGGAGACCCAGTACTTC. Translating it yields CASRTSGSRETQYF.

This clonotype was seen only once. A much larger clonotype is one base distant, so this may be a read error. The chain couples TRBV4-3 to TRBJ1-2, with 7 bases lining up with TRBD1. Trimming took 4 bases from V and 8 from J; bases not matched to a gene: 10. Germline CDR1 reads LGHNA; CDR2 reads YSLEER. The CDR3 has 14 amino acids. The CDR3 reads CASSRGTGVRGYTF. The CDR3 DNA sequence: TGCGCCAGCAGCCGAGGAACAGGGGTTAGGGGCTACACCTTC.